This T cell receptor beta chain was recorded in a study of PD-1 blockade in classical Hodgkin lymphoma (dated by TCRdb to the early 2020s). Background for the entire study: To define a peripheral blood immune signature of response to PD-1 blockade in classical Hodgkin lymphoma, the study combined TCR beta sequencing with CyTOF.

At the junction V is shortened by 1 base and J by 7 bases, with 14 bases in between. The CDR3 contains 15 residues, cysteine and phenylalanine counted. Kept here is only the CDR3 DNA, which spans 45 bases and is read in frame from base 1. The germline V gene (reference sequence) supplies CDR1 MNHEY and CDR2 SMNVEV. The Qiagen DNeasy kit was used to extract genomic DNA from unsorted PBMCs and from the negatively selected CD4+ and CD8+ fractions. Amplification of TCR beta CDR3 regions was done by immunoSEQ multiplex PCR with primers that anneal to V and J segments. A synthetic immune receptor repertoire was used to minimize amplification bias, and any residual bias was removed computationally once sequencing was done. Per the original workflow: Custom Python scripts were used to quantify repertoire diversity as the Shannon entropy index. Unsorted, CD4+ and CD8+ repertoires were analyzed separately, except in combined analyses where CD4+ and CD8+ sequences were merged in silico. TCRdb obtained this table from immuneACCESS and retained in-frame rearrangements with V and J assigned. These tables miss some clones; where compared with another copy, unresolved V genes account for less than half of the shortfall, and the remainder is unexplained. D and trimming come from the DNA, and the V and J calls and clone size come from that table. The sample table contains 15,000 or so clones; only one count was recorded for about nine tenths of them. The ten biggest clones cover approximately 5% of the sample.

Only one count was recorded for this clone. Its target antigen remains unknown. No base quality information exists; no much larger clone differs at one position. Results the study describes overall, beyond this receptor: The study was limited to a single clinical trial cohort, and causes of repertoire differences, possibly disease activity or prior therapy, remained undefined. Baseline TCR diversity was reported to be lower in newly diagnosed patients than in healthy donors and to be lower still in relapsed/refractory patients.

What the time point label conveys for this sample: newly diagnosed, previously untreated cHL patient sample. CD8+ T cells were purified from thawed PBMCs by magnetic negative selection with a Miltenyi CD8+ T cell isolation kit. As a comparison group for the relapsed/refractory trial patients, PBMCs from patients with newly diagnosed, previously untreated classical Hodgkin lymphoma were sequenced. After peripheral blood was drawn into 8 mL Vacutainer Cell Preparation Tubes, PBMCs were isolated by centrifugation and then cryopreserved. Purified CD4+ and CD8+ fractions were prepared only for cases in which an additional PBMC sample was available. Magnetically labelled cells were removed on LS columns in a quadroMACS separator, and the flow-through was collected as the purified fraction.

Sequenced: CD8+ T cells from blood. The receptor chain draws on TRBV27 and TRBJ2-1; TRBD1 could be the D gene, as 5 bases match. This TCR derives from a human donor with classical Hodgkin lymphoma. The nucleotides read TGTGCCAGCAGTTTATTAGGGCAGGGATGGAATGAGCAGTTCTTC. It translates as CASSLLGQGWNEQFF.